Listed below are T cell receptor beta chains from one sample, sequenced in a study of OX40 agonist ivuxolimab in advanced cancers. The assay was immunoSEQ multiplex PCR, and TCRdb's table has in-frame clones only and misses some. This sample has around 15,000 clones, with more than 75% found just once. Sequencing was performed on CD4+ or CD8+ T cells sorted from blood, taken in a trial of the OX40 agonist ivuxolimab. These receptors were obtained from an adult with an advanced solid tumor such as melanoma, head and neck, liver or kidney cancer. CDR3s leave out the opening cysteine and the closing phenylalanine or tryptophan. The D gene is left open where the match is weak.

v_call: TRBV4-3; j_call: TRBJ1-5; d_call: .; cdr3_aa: ASSQEIGANQPQH
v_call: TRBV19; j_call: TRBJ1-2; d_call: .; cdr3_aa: ASSMASWDGYT
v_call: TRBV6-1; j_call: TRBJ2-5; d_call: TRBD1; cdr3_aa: ASSQQGETQY
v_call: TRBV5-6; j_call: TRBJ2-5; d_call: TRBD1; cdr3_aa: ASSWGTGRKTQY
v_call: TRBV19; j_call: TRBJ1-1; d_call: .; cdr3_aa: ASSIVGGGIEAF
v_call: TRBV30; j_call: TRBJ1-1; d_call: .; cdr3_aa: AWITIGAEAF
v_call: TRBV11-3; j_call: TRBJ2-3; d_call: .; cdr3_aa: ASSLVGGTDTQY
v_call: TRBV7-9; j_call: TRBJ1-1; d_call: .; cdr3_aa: ASSLAGWDQAEAF
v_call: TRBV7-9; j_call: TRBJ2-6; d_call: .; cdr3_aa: ASITTSGANVLT
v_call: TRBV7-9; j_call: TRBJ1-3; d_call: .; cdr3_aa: ASGSTGSGNTIY
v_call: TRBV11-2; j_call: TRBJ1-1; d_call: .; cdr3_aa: ASSLGRVEAF
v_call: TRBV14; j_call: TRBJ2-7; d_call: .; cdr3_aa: ASSRGTYYEQY
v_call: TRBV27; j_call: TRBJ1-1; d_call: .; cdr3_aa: ASTLYPDGRTEAF
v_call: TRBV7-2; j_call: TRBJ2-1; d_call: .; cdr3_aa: ASISGVPSYNEQF
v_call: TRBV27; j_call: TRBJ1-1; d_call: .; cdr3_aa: ASSLGTTANTEAF
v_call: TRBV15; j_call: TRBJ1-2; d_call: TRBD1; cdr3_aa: ATSTRTGEYGYT
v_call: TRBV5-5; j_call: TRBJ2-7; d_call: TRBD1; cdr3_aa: ASSLGTGGYEQY
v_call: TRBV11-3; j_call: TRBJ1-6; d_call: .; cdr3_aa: ASSLWGGKDSPLH
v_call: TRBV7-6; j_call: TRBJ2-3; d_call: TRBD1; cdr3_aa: ASSLVGDRGDTQY
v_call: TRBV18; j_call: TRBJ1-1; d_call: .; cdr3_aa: ASSPVSEGSTEAF
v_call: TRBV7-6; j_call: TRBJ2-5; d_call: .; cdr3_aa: ASSLEIGYQETQY
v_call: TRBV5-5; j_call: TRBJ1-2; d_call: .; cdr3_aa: ASSLADYGYT
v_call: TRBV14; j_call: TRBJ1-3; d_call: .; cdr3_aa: ASSQELQTIY
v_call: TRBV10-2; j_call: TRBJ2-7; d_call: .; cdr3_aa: ASSETQYTYEQY
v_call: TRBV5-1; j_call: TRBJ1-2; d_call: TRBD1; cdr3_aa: ASSLGTGGDYGYT
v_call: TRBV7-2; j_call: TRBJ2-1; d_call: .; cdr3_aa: ASSLKGISSYNEQF
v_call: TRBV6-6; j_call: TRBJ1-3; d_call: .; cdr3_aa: ASSPGVSGNTIY
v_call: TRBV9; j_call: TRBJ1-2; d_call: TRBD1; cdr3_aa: ASSEPRDRANYGYT
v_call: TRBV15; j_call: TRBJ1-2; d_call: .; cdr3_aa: ATSREAGSLNYGYT
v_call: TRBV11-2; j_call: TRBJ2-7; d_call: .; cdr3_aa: ASSLDQGSYEQY
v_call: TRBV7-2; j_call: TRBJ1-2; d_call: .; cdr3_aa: ASSLNKGGTGYT
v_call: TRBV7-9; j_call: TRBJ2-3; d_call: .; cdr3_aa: ASSPDPGTDTQY
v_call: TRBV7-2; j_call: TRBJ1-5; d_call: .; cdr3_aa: ASGRGRGNQPQH
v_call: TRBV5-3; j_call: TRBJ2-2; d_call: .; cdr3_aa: ARSRQCGGTGELF
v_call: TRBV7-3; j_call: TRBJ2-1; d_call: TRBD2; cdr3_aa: ASSEGPLAGGGEQF
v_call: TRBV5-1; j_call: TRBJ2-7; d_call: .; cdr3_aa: ASSFGRGEQY
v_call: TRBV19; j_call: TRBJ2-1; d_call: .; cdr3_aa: ASSPGIYNEQF
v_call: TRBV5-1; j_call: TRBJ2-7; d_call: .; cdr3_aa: ASSLGRSYEQY
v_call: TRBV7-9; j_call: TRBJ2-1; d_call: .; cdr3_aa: ASSSPMAPEQF
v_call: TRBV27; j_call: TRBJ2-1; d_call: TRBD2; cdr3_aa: ASSLGAGGPYNEQF
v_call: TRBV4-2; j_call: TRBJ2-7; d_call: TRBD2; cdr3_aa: ASSQDPSGAYEQY
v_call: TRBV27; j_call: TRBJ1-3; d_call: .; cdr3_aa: ASASRSSGNTIY
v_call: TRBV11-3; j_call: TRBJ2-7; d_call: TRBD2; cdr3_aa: ASSSRGLAEGEQY
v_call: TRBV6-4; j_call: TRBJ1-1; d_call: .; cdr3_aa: ASSVFQGTEAF
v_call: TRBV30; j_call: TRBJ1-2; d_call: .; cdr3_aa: AWSDYGPRRDGYT
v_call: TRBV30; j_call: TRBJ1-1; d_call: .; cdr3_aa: AWSVFGDLNTEAF
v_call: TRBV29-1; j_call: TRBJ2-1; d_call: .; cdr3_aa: SVGGRTSYNEQF
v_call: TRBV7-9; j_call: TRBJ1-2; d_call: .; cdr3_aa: ASSLEAVYGYT
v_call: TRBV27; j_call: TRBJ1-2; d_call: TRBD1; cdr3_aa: ASSPQGVGHGYT
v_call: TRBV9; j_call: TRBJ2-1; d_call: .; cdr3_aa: ASSVDTGYNEQF